This T cell receptor beta chain was sequenced during a study of cytotoxic CD8 clonotypes in ibrutinib-treated CLL. Study-level points and caveats: Clonality climbed at ibrutinib response, then dropped toward baseline at progression.

Turning to this clone: Its antigen is unknown.

This table comes from immunoSEQ multiplex PCR, and its TCRdb copy is limited to in-frame clones, with some not included. The sample includes 150,000 or so clones, approximately 83% seen only once; the top ten take roughly 2%. The source was PBMCs, collected after 24 months of ibrutinib treatment. The sequence was obtained from a human donor with chronic lymphocytic leukemia.

The CDR3 loop reads CASSSIQGSGNTIYF. DNA for the CDR3: TGTGCCAGCAGTTCAATTCAGGGCTCTGGAAACACCATATATTTT. The chain joins TRBV2 to TRBJ1-3; a possible D gene is TRBD1 (5 bases). Germline assignment: CDR1 SNHLY and CDR2 FYNNEI. The CDR3 spans 15 residues. Deletions cut 5 bases from V and 0 bases from J, with 11 bases between. The variable domain in full, with the rest retrieved from reference TRBV2 and TRBJ1-3, is EPEVTQTPSHQVTQMGQEVILRCVPISNHLYFYWYRQILGQKVEFLVSFYNNEISEKSEIFDDQFSVERPDGSNFTLKIRSTKLEDSAMYFCASSSIQGSGNTIYFGEGSWLTVV.